These 13 T cell receptor beta chains share one sample of origin, sequenced in a study of post-analysis software for immune sequencing data. Study-level points and caveats: Higher frequency in patients than in controls was seen for about five TRBV segments, with TRBV5-6, TRBV5-1 and TRBV20-1 among them.

Their cognate antigens are unknown. Unique molecular identifiers were present in the TCR beta cDNA libraries. TCRdb recomputed calls from the PCR reads with MiXCR, one row per CDR3 protein. The profile covers about 430,000 distinct CDR3 sequences, with about 39% appearing a single time and approximately 7.1% taken by the ten largest. Sequenced material: blood. These TCRs come from a girl aged 2 to 10 with multiple sclerosis.

This clonotype was picked up many times. The chain employs TRBV5-1 and TRBJ2-7, with D perhaps matching TRBD2 (5 bases). Germline assignment: CDR1 SGHRS and CDR2 YFSETQ. The CDR3 extends over 13 amino acids. The V end lost 0 bases, the J end lost 4 bases, and 8 bases lay between the germline ends. CDR3 sequence reads: CASSLASGYEQYF. DNA of the CDR3: TGCGCCAGCAGCTTGGCCTCGGGGTACGAGCAGTACTTC.

The chain carries TRBV28 and TRBJ2-1; no clear D gene. This CDR3 region has 15 residues. Germline V gene lookup returns CDR1 MDHEN and CDR2 SYDVKM. Deletions cut 6 bases from V and 5 bases from J, with 17 bases between. For the CDR3, the DNA is TGTGCCAGCAGCCCCGCCAGAACCATTCACAATGAGCAGTTCTTC. Translating gives CASSPARTIHNEQFF.

This clonotype was detected a few times. The chain couples TRBV10-3 to TRBJ2-1, with TRBD2 matching 7 bases. The CDR3 runs to 14 residues. The germline V gene has CDR1 ENHRY and CDR2 SYGVKD. V trimming: 2 bases; J trimming: 8 bases; junction bases outside the gene matches: 6. The CDR3 spells CAISEPRGSYEQFF. For the CDR3, the DNA is TGTGCCATCAGTGAGCCGCGCGGGAGTTATGAGCAGTTCTTC.

The rearrangement links TRBV15 to TRBJ2-5; no reliable D call. The last part of the DNA fits TRBJ2-7 better; the J call may be wrong. CDR1 and CDR2 from the germline V gene are LNHNV and YYDKDF (reference sequence). The CDR3 has 12 residues. The CDR3 reads CATSRGRNEQYF. The CDR3 bases are TGTGCCACCAGCAGAGGACGGAACGAGCAGTACTTC.

In the case of this clonotype: The junction departs from the called germline gene at one end, perhaps through a read error. The V call is TRBV12-3 or TRBV12-4, the J call TRBJ1-1, with D possibly TRBD1 on 5 matching bases. CDR3 length: 12 amino acids. The CDR3 loop reads CAGSLGQGEAFF. The DNA for the CDR3 is TGTGCCGGCAGTTTAGGGCAGGGTGAAGCTTTCTTT.

V gene TRBV20-1 combines with J gene TRBJ1-2, with D maybe TRBD1 (6 bases). The CDR3 has 13 amino acids. Germline V CDR1 and CDR2: DFQATT, SNEGSKA (reference sequence). Trimming left V 3 bases short and J 2 bases short, with 10 bases between. The CDR3 here is CSARPDRNYGYTF. Here the CDR3 DNA reads TGCAGTGCTAGGCCCGACAGGAACTATGGCTACACCTTC.

This clonotype has more than one count but fewer than ten. This chain uses TRBV15 with TRBJ2-1; 11 bases are shared with TRBD2. This CDR3 contains 15 residues. The V gene end was trimmed by 2 bases and the J gene end by 7 bases; junction bases not matched to a gene: 4. CDR1 LNHNV and CDR2 YYDKDF come from the germline V gene (reference sequence). CDR3: CATSRLAGGGNEQFF. CDR3 DNA sequence: TGTGCCACCAGCAGACTAGCGGGGGGTGGAAATGAGCAGTTCTTC.

The sample holds a few counts of this clonotype. This chain joins TRBV3-1 and TRBJ2-4; D unresolved. The CDR3 sequence is 16 residues long. Trimming pared 3 bases from V and 0 bases from J, leaving 12 bases between. Germline CDR1 reads LGHDT; CDR2 reads YNNKEL (reference sequence). The CDR3 here is CASSQINSLAKNIQYF. As DNA, the CDR3 is TGTGCCAGCAGCCAGATAAACAGCCTAGCCAAAAACATTCAGTACTTC.

The rearrangement joins TRBV27 to TRBJ1-4, with 7 bases aligning to TRBD1. Germline V gene data show CDR1 as MNHEY and CDR2 as SMNVEV (reference sequence). This CDR3 is built from 15 residues. J gave up 4 bases and V 2 bases, and 4 bases lay outside the gene matches. CDR3 coding DNA: TGTGCCAGCAGTTTACGGGGACAGCTTAATGAAAAACTGTTTTTT. It translates to CASSLRGQLNEKLFF. Based on the CDR3 plus reference TRBV27 and TRBJ1-4, the full variable domain is EAQVTQNPRYLITVTGKKLTVTCSQNMNHEYMSWYRQDPGLGLRQIYYSMNVEVTDKGDVPEGYKVSRKEKRNFPLILESPSPNQTSLYFCASSLRGQLNEKLFFGSGTQLSVL.

DNA of the CDR3: TGTGCCAGCAGATTTAAAGCCTACGAGCAGTACTTC. Its translation is CASRFKAYEQYF. This chain connects TRBV28 to TRBJ2-5; unclear D gene. Matching the DNA end better, TRBJ2-7 makes the J call doubtful. Germline V gene sequence: CDR1 MDHEN, CDR2 SYDVKM. The CDR3 sequence is 12 residues long.

V and J are TRBV29-1 and TRBJ2-7; D remains unclear. CDR1 and CDR2 (germline): SQVTM, ANQGSEA. Trimming left V 4 bases short and J 1 base short, with 8 bases between. The CDR3 is 12 amino acids. The CDR3 here is CSVAAGSYEQYF. CDR3 in DNA: TGCAGCGTTGCGGCCGGGTCCTACGAGCAGTACTTC.

This clonotype has more than one count but fewer than ten. The chain couples TRBV29-1 to TRBJ2-3; D perhaps matches TRBD1 (5 bases). CDR3 length: 10 residues. Germline CDR1 is SQVTM and CDR2 is ANQGSEA. V dropped 4 bases and J dropped 7 bases, with 6 bases sitting between them. The CDR3 spells CSVAGNTQYF. CDR3 nucleotides: TGCAGCGTTGCAGGGAATACGCAGTATTTT.

This chain uses TRBV7-2 with TRBJ1-2; D remains unclear. The CDR3 length is 15 residues. Germline V CDR1 and CDR2: SGHTA, FQGNSA. V gave up 3 bases and J gave up 4 bases, with 15 bases separating them. The CDR3: CASSLNGRRGYGYTF. CDR3 coding DNA: TGTGCCAGCAGCTTGAATGGTCGGCGAGGCTATGGCTACACCTTC.